These T cell receptor beta chains were read from a single sample in a study of blood T cells in healthy people across ages. TCRdb re-called the 5' RACE reads through MiXCR, storing one row per CDR3 protein. The sample has about 1,600,000 distinct CDR3 sequences, approximately 40% seen once. Sequenced input: blood. All receptors come from a woman under 30 in good health. Both conserved end residues are part of each CDR3. The order of the fields is clone size, V gene, D gene, J gene, CDR3 DNA, CDR3 protein. A D gene is named only where the DNA matches it firmly. The size field is filled for only some rows; it gives once, few, many or a size class.

>.|TRBV5-1|.|TRBJ1-1
TGCACCAGCAGCTCGATGGGACACCCCGGGGCCACTGAAGCTTTCTTT
CTSSSMGHPGATEAFF
>few|TRBV4-2|.|TRBJ2-5
TGTGCCAGCAGCCAATACTTCGACCGACAAGAGACCCAGTACTTC
CASSQYFDRQETQYF
>.|TRBV6-4|.|TRBJ1-2
TGTGCCAGCAGAGATCCGAACAGAAATGGCTACACCTTC
CASRDPNRNGYTF
>once|TRBV7-3|.|TRBJ2-5
TGTGCCAGCAGCTTTACTACCTGCAATGAGCAGTACTTC
CASSFTTCNEQYF
>.|TRBV29-1|TRBD1|TRBJ2-1
TGCAGCGTCCGCGGGACAGGGGGCTACAATGAGCAGTTCTTC
CSVRGTGGYNEQFF
>once|TRBV24-1|.|TRBJ2-1
TGTGCCACCAGTGACGGGCTTACGTACGGCAATGAGCAGTTCTTC
CATSDGLTYGNEQFF
>many|TRBV12-3/TRBV12-4|.|TRBJ2-5
TGTGCCAGCAGCTTTTGGGAGACCCAGTACTTC
CASSFWETQYF
>.|TRBV4-1|.|TRBJ1-2
TGCGCCAGCAGCCACGGGGTTGGAGCAATGAACTCCTATGGCTACACCTTC
CASSHGVGAMNSYGYTF
>.|TRBV11-2|.|TRBJ2-2
TGTGCCAGCAGCTTATTTAGGGGGAACACCGGGGAGCTGTTTTTT
CASSLFRGNTGELFF
>few|TRBV5-1|TRBD2|TRBJ2-7
TGCGCCAGCAGCTTGCAAGCGGGAGAGTACGAGCAGTACTTC
CASSLQAGEYEQYF
>once|TRBV6-2/TRBV6-3|TRBD1|TRBJ2-7
TGTGCCAGCACCCTAGGGCCAGGGGGCTACGAGCAGTACTTC
CASTLGPGGYEQYF
>.|TRBV18|.|TRBJ2-7
TGTGCCAGCTCACCTCCCGAGTTAGGGTCCGAGGACGAGCAGTACTTC
CASSPPELGSEDEQYF
>.|TRBV5-1|TRBD1|TRBJ2-5
TGCGCCGGCAGCTCGGGACAGGGTAAAGAGACCCAGTACTTC
CAGSSGQGKETQYF
>.|TRBV7-2|TRBD2|TRBJ2-1
TGTGCCAGCAGCTTAGTATCGGGACTAGCGGGAGGAAATGAGCAGTTCTTC
CASSLVSGLAGGNEQFF
>.|TRBV12-3/TRBV12-4|.|TRBJ2-7
TGTGCCAGCAGTGGGACAAGGGGATACGAGCAGTACTTC
CASSGTRGYEQYF
>few|TRBV20-1|TRBD1|TRBJ1-2
TGCAGTGCTAGCAACCGGACCAGGGGGCGTAGCTATGGCTACACCTTC
CSASNRTRGRSYGYTF
>few|TRBV29-1|.|TRBJ1-3
TGCAGCGTTGTTAGTGGAAACACCATATATTTT
CSVVSGNTIYF
>few|TRBV20-1|.|TRBJ2-7
TGCAGTGCTAAACTCTCCTACGAGCAGTACTTC
CSAKLSYEQYF
>.|TRBV18|.|TRBJ1-5
TGTGCCAGCTCACCAATCGGACGGACCAATCAGCCCCAGCATTTT
CASSPIGRTNQPQHF
>few|TRBV20-1|.|TRBJ2-3
TGCAGTGCTAGCGTGCCAGGGTGGACAGATACGCAGTATTTT
CSASVPGWTDTQYF
>few|TRBV14|.|TRBJ2-3
TGTGCCAGCAGCCCAGGCGGTGGTACGCAGTATTTT
CASSPGGGTQYF
>.|TRBV25-1|.|TRBJ1-1
TGTGCCAGCAGTGGGACGGGAAGGGGCACTGAAGCTTTCTTT
CASSGTGRGTEAFF
>.|TRBV12-3/TRBV12-4|.|TRBJ1-4
TGTGCCAGCAGTTGGGTGGGGGCAGGTGAAAAACTGTTTTTT
CASSWVGAGEKLFF
>few|TRBV5-6|TRBD1|TRBJ1-6
TGTGCCAGCAGCTTTCGGACAGGAATAAGCTCCTATAATTCACCCCTCCACTTT
CASSFRTGISSYNSPLHF
>once|TRBV5-1|TRBD2|TRBJ2-1
TGCGCCAGCAGCCATGGGACTACTTACAATGAGCAGTTCTTC
CASSHGTTYNEQFF
>once|TRBV7-9|TRBD2|TRBJ2-1
TGTGCCAGCAGCTCCCAGGGACTAGCGGGAGCCTACAATGAGCAGTTCTTC
CASSSQGLAGAYNEQFF
>few|TRBV6-5|TRBD2|TRBJ2-1
TGTGCCAGCAGTTACCGCTGGACTAGCGAGGCTACCTACAATGAGCAGTTCTTC
CASSYRWTSEATYNEQFF
>.|TRBV6-4|TRBD1|TRBJ2-7
TGTGCCAGCAGTGACTCGGGGACAGGAAAAACGGGTCGGACTTGGTACGAGCAGTACTTC
CASSDSGTGKTGRTWYEQYF
>.|TRBV7-2|.|TRBJ2-1
TGTGCCAGCAGCCGTTCCTCCTACAGTGAGCAGTTCTTC
CASSRSSYSEQFF
>few|TRBV7-9|.|TRBJ1-2
TGTGCCAGCAGCCCGTCCGGGATACAATATAGAAATGGCTACACCTTC
CASSPSGIQYRNGYTF
>.|TRBV18|TRBD2|TRBJ2-1
TGTGCCAGCCTGGGACTAGCGGGAGTCTCCTACAATGAGCAGTTCTTC
CASLGLAGVSYNEQFF
>.|TRBV12-3/TRBV12-4|.|TRBJ2-1
TGTGCCAGCAGTTATCGTGAAAAGCAGTTCTTC
CASSYREKQFF
>.|TRBV7-2|.|TRBJ1-4
TGTGCCAGCAGCTTAGACGCATTCTCTGAAAAACTGTTTTTT
CASSLDAFSEKLFF
>.|TRBV4-1|TRBD2|TRBJ2-7
TGCGCCAGCAGCCAAGACATTCCGGGACTAGCGGCCTACGGGCAGTACTTC
CASSQDIPGLAAYGQYF
>few|TRBV20-1|.|TRBJ2-7
TGCAGTGCTGTCTCCGGGATCCCCTACGAGCAGTACTTC
CSAVSGIPYEQYF
>.|TRBV12-3/TRBV12-4|.|TRBJ2-1
TGTGCCAGCAGTCGGCAGGGGTTGCGGGAGACCCAGTTCTTC
CASSRQGLRETQFF
>.|TRBV3-1|.|TRBJ1-2
TGTGCCAGCAGCCCGAGGGGCGCCTTGCGGGGCTACACCTTC
CASSPRGALRGYTF
>few|TRBV7-9|.|TRBJ1-2
TGTGCCAGCAGCTTAGGAACAGCTTCGGCCTATGGCTACACCTTC
CASSLGTASAYGYTF
>few|TRBV7-9|.|TRBJ1-4
TGTGCCAGCAGCCCGGGGGGGTCTGCTAATGAAAAACTGTTTTTT
CASSPGGSANEKLFF
>.|TRBV5-1|TRBD1|TRBJ2-5
TGCGCCAGCACCCGGGACAGCTACCAAGAGACCCAGTACTTC
CASTRDSYQETQYF
>.|TRBV9|.|TRBJ2-2
TGTGCCAGCAGCGTTTCCCCTACTGCGGGCTCTAACGGGGAGCTGTTTTTT
CASSVSPTAGSNGELFF
>.|TRBV4-1|TRBD2|TRBJ2-1
TGCGCCAGCAGCCAAGATAGGCTAGCGGGAAGTGAGCAGTTCTTC
CASSQDRLAGSEQFF
>.|TRBV15|.|TRBJ1-1
TGTGCCACCAGCAGCACGGGGGGAACTGAAGCTTTCTTT
CATSSTGGTEAFF
>many|TRBV20-1|.|TRBJ2-3
TGCAGTGCCCCCCCGGGGACAGATACGCAGTATTTT
CSAPPGTDTQYF
>few|TRBV7-9|TRBD1|TRBJ2-5
TGTGCCAGCAGCTCATGGGACAGGGGGCAAGAGACCCAGTACTTC
CASSSWDRGQETQYF
>few|TRBV19|.|TRBJ2-4
TGTGCCAGTAGTACCCGGGGTCAGCCGCCCAAAAACATTCAGTACTTC
CASSTRGQPPKNIQYF
>few|TRBV6-2/TRBV6-3|.|TRBJ2-3
TGTGCCAGCAGTTCTGGGGAGCGGCATCTGACAGATACGCAGTATTTT
CASSSGERHLTDTQYF
>few|TRBV20-1|.|TRBJ1-1
TGCAGTGCTCCCGAGGCCGGGAACACTGAAGCTTTCTTT
CSAPEAGNTEAFF
>few|TRBV4-1|.|TRBJ2-5
TGCGCCAGCAGCCAAGACGGGACAATCCAAGAGACCCAGTACTTC
CASSQDGTIQETQYF
>.|TRBV6-1|.|TRBJ2-7
TGTGCCAGCAGTGGTGCGGCGAGCTCCTACGAGCAGTACTTC
CASSGAASSYEQYF
>few|TRBV3-1|TRBD2|TRBJ2-1
TGTGCCAGCAGCCAATACGGGAGGGGCAATGAGCAGTTCTTC
CASSQYGRGNEQFF
>.|TRBV24-1|.|TRBJ2-1
TGTGCCACCAAAATCAACAATGAGCAGTTCTTC
CATKINNEQFF
>.|TRBV27|.|TRBJ2-1
TGTGCCAGCAGTCCGATTAGGGACTTTAACAATGAGCAGTTCTTC
CASSPIRDFNNEQFF
>.|TRBV10-3|TRBD2|TRBJ2-5
TGTGCCATCAGGGGACTAGCGGACAATGAGCAGTACTTC
CAIRGLADNEQYF
>.|TRBV6-1|.|TRBJ1-5
TGTGCCAGCCAGGGGCAGCTTTATAGCAATCAGCCCCAGCATTTT
CASQGQLYSNQPQHF
>few|TRBV6-6|TRBD1|TRBJ1-5
TGTGCCAGCACCCGGGACAGCAATAGCAATCAGCCCCAGCATTTT
CASTRDSNSNQPQHF
>.|TRBV15|TRBD1|TRBJ1-3
TGTGCCACCAGCGGTCCCGGACAGGGGACTGGAAACACCATATATTTT
CATSGPGQGTGNTIYF
>.|TRBV28|.|TRBJ2-7
TGTGCCAGCAGTGTCCGGGTCCTGAAAGAGATTCAGTACTTC
CASSVRVLKEIQYF
>.|TRBV29-1|.|TRBJ1-1
TGCAGCGTTGGTCAGGGACGAGGCACTGAAGCTTTCTTT
CSVGQGRGTEAFF